What follows are 10 T cell receptor beta chains derived from one specimen sequenced in a study of T and B cells in COVID-19 patients. Multiplex PCR with BIOMED2 TRB-A/B primer pools amplified TRB rearrangements. TCRdb independently ran MiXCR on the multiplex PCR reads; one entry per CDR3 protein. Of 5,500 to 8,500 distinct CDR3 sequences listed, under 35% are singletons. Each TRB amplification used roughly 250-550 ng of genomic DNA from blood. Sample: blood. These receptors originate from a human donor with active COVID-19.

The chain carries TRBV11-1 and TRBJ2-3; D possibly uses TRBD1 or TRBD2 (5 bases each). This CDR3 has 16 amino acids. The germline V and J ends were trimmed by 3 bases and 5 bases, with 18 bases remaining between them. The germline V gene has CDR1 SGHAT and CDR2 FQDESV (reference sequence). CDR3 bases: TGTGCCAGCAGCTTGAGGGGCCTTAACCCCGGAGATACGCAGTATTTT. Protein: CASSLRGLNPGDTQYF.

This clonotype was detected only a few times. The chain carries TRBV6-5 and TRBJ1-3; D uncertain. Trimming left V 7 bases short and J 4 bases short, with 11 bases between. Per the germline V gene, CDR1 is MNHEY and CDR2 is SVGAGI. The CDR3 covers 13 residues. The chain's CDR3 is CASIPPGGNTIYF. CDR3 coding DNA: TGTGCCAGCATCCCCCCGGGAGGAAACACCATATATTTT.

This sequence joins TRBV6-5 and TRBJ1-6; D is possibly TRBD1 (5 bases). CDR3 length: 17 amino acids. V lost 2 bases to trimming and J lost 6 bases, with 17 bases between them. CDR1 is MNHEY and CDR2 is SVGAGI in the germline V gene. The CDR3 DNA reads as TGTGCCAGCAGTTACCAAAGCCCCGGGACCCCTAATTCACCCCTCCACTTT. Its protein product is CASSYQSPGTPNSPLHF.

This clonotype was recorded a few times. The chain recombines TRBV18 with TRBJ2-7, with D maybe TRBD2 (5 bases). Germline assignment: CDR1 KGHSH and CDR2 LQKENI. This CDR3 has 14 residues. The V gene lost 4 bases and the J gene lost 1 base, with 11 bases spanning the gap. The CDR3 nucleotides read TGTGCCAGCTCACGAGGGCCAAAATCCTACGAGCAGTACTTC. It translates to CASSRGPKSYEQYF.

This clonotype was observed a handful of times. The chain has TRBV13 and TRBJ2-2; 8 positions match TRBD1. This CDR3 region has 19 residues. The J segment lost 4 bases and the V segment lost 1 base, leaving 14 bases of the junction unmatched. Germline CDR1 reads PRHDT; CDR2 reads FYEKMQ (reference sequence). This chain's CDR3 is CASSLEPSRQGAGTGELFF. The CDR3 coding sequence is TGTGCCAGCAGCTTAGAACCTAGCCGTCAGGGGGCTGGCACCGGGGAGCTGTTTTTT.

This clonotype was seen a handful of times. The chain is built from TRBV6-2 or TRBV6-3 and TRBJ2-1; 7 positions match TRBD1. The CDR3 runs 12 residues. V lost 6 bases, J lost 7 bases, and 3 bases stayed unmatched. Germline assignment: CDR1 MNHEY and CDR2 SVGEGT. The CDR3 sequence: CASSLQGNEQFF. CDR3 DNA sequence: TGTGCCAGCAGCCTACAGGGGAATGAGCAGTTCTTC.

Notes on this clonotype: This may arise from a read error, as a much more abundant clone is one base away. The J gene is TRBJ2-5, the V gene TRBV6-5; 8 nucleotides agree with TRBD1. The germline V gene encodes CDR1 MNHEY and CDR2 SVGAGI. This CDR3 has 14 residues. In DNA, the CDR3 is TGTGCCAACAGTTACTCGACAGGGGAGGAGACCCAGTACTTC. Translating it yields CANSYSTGEETQYF.

A few counts support this clonotype. This rearrangement joins TRBV6-1 to TRBJ2-5, with TRBD2 identical over 10 bases. CDR1 MNHNS and CDR2 SASEGT come from the germline V gene. The CDR3 spans 14 residues. V shed 4 bases and J 5 bases; nucleotides not matched to a gene: 4. CDR3 sequence reads: CASSGGLAPETQYF. The DNA for the CDR3 is TGTGCCAGCAGTGGGGGACTAGCGCCGGAGACCCAGTACTTC.

This clonotype was seen a few times. This chain links TRBV5-4 with TRBJ1-3; D gene uncertain. Trimming left V 3 bases short and J 9 bases short, with 10 bases between. Per germline, CDR1 SGHNT and CDR2 YYREEE (reference sequence). CDR3 length: 12 residues. The CDR3 protein is CASSSPVGTIYF. DNA for the CDR3: TGTGCCAGCAGCTCCCCCGTAGGCACCATATATTTT.

The chain links TRBV7-9 to TRBJ1-4; no firm D call. Germline CDR1 SEHNR, CDR2 FQNEAQ (reference sequence). CDR3 length: 15 residues. Trimming cost V 0 bases and J 5 bases, with 10 bases left between them. The CDR3, as DNA: TGTGCCAGCAGCTTAGCAAGGCCGGAAAATGAAAAACTGTTTTTT. This translates into CASSLARPENEKLFF.